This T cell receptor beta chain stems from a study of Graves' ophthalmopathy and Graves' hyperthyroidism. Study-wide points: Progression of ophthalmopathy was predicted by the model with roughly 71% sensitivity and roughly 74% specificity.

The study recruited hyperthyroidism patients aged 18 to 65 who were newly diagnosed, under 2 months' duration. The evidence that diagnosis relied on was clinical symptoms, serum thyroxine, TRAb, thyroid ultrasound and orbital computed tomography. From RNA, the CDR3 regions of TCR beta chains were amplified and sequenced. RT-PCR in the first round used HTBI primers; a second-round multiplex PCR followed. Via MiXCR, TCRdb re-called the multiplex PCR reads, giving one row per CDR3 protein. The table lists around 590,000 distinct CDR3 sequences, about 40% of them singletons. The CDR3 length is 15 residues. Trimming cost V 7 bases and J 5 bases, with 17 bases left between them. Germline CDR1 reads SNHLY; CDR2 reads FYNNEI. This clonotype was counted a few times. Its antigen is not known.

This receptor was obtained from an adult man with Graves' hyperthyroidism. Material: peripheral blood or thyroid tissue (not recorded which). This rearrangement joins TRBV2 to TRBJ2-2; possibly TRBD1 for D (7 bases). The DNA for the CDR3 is TGTGCCAGCAACTTAAGACAGGGACTGACCGGGGAGCTGTTTTTT. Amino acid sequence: CASNLRQGLTGELFF.